A selection of T cell receptor beta chains follows, all from one sample in a study of cytomegalovirus exposure and HLA in healthy donors. Here immunoSEQ multiplex PCR was the method, and the copy in TCRdb shows in-frame clones only, minus some. There are 110,000 or so clones in the sample; about 13% occur only once, and approximately 15% lies in the top ten. The sample comprised PBMCs. These receptors came from a man aged 35-49 years in good health and CMV-seropositive. Both conserved end residues are part of each CDR3. A D gene is named only where the DNA matches it firmly. A row's size may be missing; if present it is once, few, many or a size class.

TRBD1	TRBV5-1	TRBJ1-4	few	TGCGCCAGCAGCTTCCAGGGGGATAATGAAAAACTGTTTTTT	CASSFQGDNEKLFF
NA	TRBV18	TRBJ1-4	few	TGTGCCAGCTCACCACCTTTCCAGACCCACTACTCTGGAGAAAAACTGTTTTTT	CASSPPFQTHYSGEKLFF
TRBD1	TRBV5-4	TRBJ1-2	few	TGTGCCAGCAGCCCGCAGGGGGCCGGTGGCTACACCTTC	CASSPQGAGGYTF
NA	TRBV27	TRBJ2-5	NA	TGTGCCAGCAGTTTAGGGCCGACCCAGTACTTC	CASSLGPTQYF
NA	TRBV6-5	TRBJ1-4	NA	TGTGCCAGCAGTTACTCGTTGGCAGGGGCGAGGGAAAAACTGTTTTTT	CASSYSLAGAREKLFF
NA	TRBV4-1	TRBJ2-7	NA	TGCGCCAGCAGCCAAGTGGGGGGCTACGAGCAGTACTTC	CASSQVGGYEQYF
NA	TRBV7-2	TRBJ2-1	NA	TGTGCCAGCAGTCCATATCAAACAGGGGCGGGGTACAATGAGCAGTTCTTC	CASSPYQTGAGYNEQFF
TRBD1	TRBV7-8	TRBJ1-2	NA	TGTGCCAGCAGCGAAGTAGGGGGCTTAGGCTACACCTTC	CASSEVGGLGYTF
NA	TRBV28	TRBJ1-5	few	TGTGCCAGCAGTACAGGATCACAGCGCCCGCCCCAGCATTTT	CASSTGSQRPPQHF
TRBD1	TRBV15	TRBJ1-1	NA	TGTGCCACCAGCAGACGACAGGGGGAGAATAATGAAGCTTTCTTT	CATSRRQGENNEAFF
TRBD1	TRBV30	TRBJ2-1	NA	TGTGCCTTGGACAGGGGGAGTAACAATGAGCAGTTCTTC	CALDRGSNNEQFF
NA	TRBV15	TRBJ2-7	few	TGTGCCACCAGCAGAGATCCGGGGTACGAGCAGTACTTC	CATSRDPGYEQYF
NA	TRBV6-5	TRBJ2-7	few	TGTGCCAGCTGCGGACGGGACTCCTACGAGCAGTACTTC	CASCGRDSYEQYF
NA	TRBV5-1	TRBJ2-5	NA	TGCGCCAGCAGCTTGGGGCTGGCCCCAGGAGAGACCCAGTACTTC	CASSLGLAPGETQYF
NA	TRBV4-1	TRBJ2-7	NA	TGCGCCAGCAGCCAAGAGCCAGGGGCCCTGAGGGAGCAGTACTTC	CASSQEPGALREQYF
NA	TRBV4-3	TRBJ2-2	NA	TGCGCCAGCAGCCAAGATGGGGAGGACACCGGGGAGCTGTTTTTT	CASSQDGEDTGELFF
TRBD1	TRBV9	TRBJ2-1	NA	TGTGCCAGCAGCCAACAGGGACAGGGGCTCTACAATGAGCAGTTCTTC	CASSQQGQGLYNEQFF
NA	TRBV25-1	TRBJ2-5	few	TGTGCCAGCAGTGTGCGAGGAGAGACCCAGTACTTC	CASSVRGETQYF
NA	TRBV29-1	TRBJ2-3	NA	TGCAGCGTTGAAGGGACAGCCATCACAGATACGCAGTATTTT	CSVEGTAITDTQYF
NA	TRBV27	TRBJ1-1	NA	TGTGCCAGCAGTTTCGTCAGGGGCGCCCCTGAAGCTTTCTTT	CASSFVRGAPEAFF
NA	TRBV30	TRBJ1-6	NA	TGTGCCTGGGACCCCCTCTCCGGGTCACCCCTCCACTTT	CAWDPLSGSPLHF
TRBD1	TRBV19	TRBJ2-7	few	TGTGCCAGTAGCCAAACAGGGGACACCTACGAGCAGTACTTC	CASSQTGDTYEQYF
NA	TRBV9	TRBJ2-7	few	TGTGCCAGCAGCGTAGGGACAGCCCACGAGCAGTACTTC	CASSVGTAHEQYF
NA	TRBV7-2	TRBJ1-1	NA	TGTGCCAGCAGCAGATCGTCGAGCACTGAAGCTTTCTTT	CASSRSSSTEAFF
NA	TRBV7-2	TRBJ1-3	few	TGTGCCAGCAGCTTAGGAGTTACTGGAAACACCATATATTTT	CASSLGVTGNTIYF
NA	TRBV2	TRBJ2-1	few	TGTGCCAGCAGTGAACGGGTATCAGTAGATGAGCAGTTCTTC	CASSERVSVDEQFF
NA	TRBV19	TRBJ2-7	NA	TGTGCCAGTAGGACATCAGTGGCTGCCTACGAGCAGTACTTC	CASRTSVAAYEQYF
NA	TRBV29-1	TRBJ2-1	few	TGCAGCGTTAAGTTCGGACTCGACTACAATGAGCAGTTCTTC	CSVKFGLDYNEQFF
TRBD2	TRBV2	TRBJ2-1	few	TGTGCCAGCAGGATGACTAGCGGGCGCTACAATGAGCAGTTCTTC	CASRMTSGRYNEQFF
TRBD2	TRBV18	TRBJ2-7	few	TGTGCCAGCTCACCTCCGACTAGCGGGAGTCCGCAGTACTTC	CASSPPTSGSPQYF
TRBD1	TRBV28	TRBJ1-2	few	TGTGCCACCCGACAGGGCTCTAACTATGGCTACACCTTC	CATRQGSNYGYTF
NA	TRBV5-1	TRBJ2-7	NA	TGCGCCAGCAGCTTATCGACTCGGGGGGCGAGGGCCTACGAGCAGTACTTC	CASSLSTRGARAYEQYF
TRBD1	TRBV10-3	TRBJ1-3	few	TGTGCCATCAGTAATGGACAGGGGAACACCATATATTTT	CAISNGQGNTIYF
NA	TRBV6-6	TRBJ1-4	NA	TGTGCCAGCAGTTACCGACAGGCAGCTAATGAAAAACTGTTTTTT	CASSYRQAANEKLFF
TRBD1	TRBV19	TRBJ1-5	NA	TGTGCCAGTAGTATACAGGGACAGGCGGGCAATCAGCCCCAGCATTTT	CASSIQGQAGNQPQHF
TRBD2	TRBV5-6	TRBJ2-3	NA	TGTGCCAGCAGCTTGGGGTCGACTAGCCCCACAGATACGCAGTATTTT	CASSLGSTSPTDTQYF